These 5 T cell receptor beta chains share one sample of origin, sequenced in a study of OX40 agonist ivuxolimab in advanced cancers. This table comes from immunoSEQ multiplex PCR, and its TCRdb copy is limited to in-frame clones, with some not included. Here the sample spans about 91,000 clones, 80% to 90% being singletons. Sequenced here: CD4+ or CD8+ T cells sorted from blood, sampled in a trial of the OX40 agonist ivuxolimab. Receptors originate from an adult with an advanced solid tumor such as melanoma, head and neck, liver or kidney cancer.

V usage is TRBV5-4 and J usage is TRBJ2-1; D uncertain. This CDR3 is 13 amino acids long. With 4 bases removed from V and 7 bases from J, the gap between germline ends came to 12 bases. Per the germline V gene, CDR1 is SGHNT and CDR2 is YYREEE (reference sequence). The DNA for the CDR3 is TGTGCCAGCAGCCGCGCGGCCGGGAATGAGCAGTTCTTC. This sequence encodes CASSRAAGNEQFF.

CDR3 sequence: CASSLVGWRNTGELFF. The CDR3 DNA reads as TGTGCCAGCAGCTTAGTAGGCTGGAGAAACACCGGGGAGCTGTTTTTT. The chain uses TRBV7-6 and TRBJ2-2; unclear D gene. Trimming removed 1 base at V and 2 bases at J, with 11 bases between. The germline V gene has CDR1 SGHVS and CDR2 FNYEAQ. The CDR3 has 16 amino acids.

In this sample, this clone turned up once. The chain has TRBV27 and TRBJ1-2, with D hard to call. From germline, CDR1 is MNHEY and CDR2 SMNVEV (reference sequence). This CDR3 region has 12 residues. Trimming took 7 bases from V and 12 from J, leaving 18 bases between them. Written as DNA, the CDR3 is TGTGCCAGCAAAGGCAGGCACGAACGTCACACCTTC. Translating it yields CASKGRHERHTF.

V is TRBV4-2 and J is TRBJ2-3, with D possibly TRBD2 on 7 matching bases. This CDR3 region has 17 residues. Per the germline V gene, CDR1 is LGHNA and CDR2 is YNFKEQ. V was clipped by 6 bases and J by 6 bases, with 25 bases between them. Here the CDR3 reads CASRPRRGGGPGDTQYF. The CDR3 DNA is TGTGCCAGCAGGCCAAGAAGGGGGGGCGGCCCCGGGGATACGCAGTATTTT.

This clone was detected once. The rearrangement links TRBV6-6 to TRBJ1-2; TRBD1 matches 8 bases. The CDR3 covers 15 residues. Germline assignment: CDR1 MNHNY and CDR2 SVGAGI (reference sequence). V shed 4 bases and J 6 bases; nucleotides not matched to a gene: 10. The CDR3, as DNA: TGTGCCAGCAGTTCGGGCCGGGACAGGAAAAATGGCTACACCTTC. This translates into CASSSGRDRKNGYTF.